Below, 14 T cell receptor beta chains from the same sample are listed, as sequenced in a study of sequential checkpoint blockade in melanoma. TCRdb's table, derived via immunoSEQ multiplex PCR, lists solely in-frame clones and lacks some. This repertoire shows thousands of clones, around 21% found once; its top ten account for 6.5% to 8%. The treatment was: randomized to nivolumab then ipilimumab (arm A) or the reverse (arm B). Specimen: tumor tissue (inferred from file names), collected from a patient given nivolumab and ipilimumab in sequence. The receptors originated from a human donor with melanoma.

This sequence joins TRBV5-1 and TRBJ1-2; D unresolved. The germline V gene has CDR1 SGHRS and CDR2 YFSETQ. Trimming removed 1 base from V and 7 bases from J, with 14 bases in between. The CDR3 extends over 14 amino acids. The CDR3 nucleotides read TGCGCCAGCAGCTTGTCCTTGGGGTCCGCTGGCTACACCTTC. Amino acid sequence: CASSLSLGSAGYTF.

By share, this clone counts as medium-sized (0.01 to 0.1%). The rearrangement uses TRBV11-3 and TRBJ1-4; 8 nucleotides agree with TRBD1. The CDR3 is 18 amino acids. V lost 5 bases and J lost 8; bases outside the gene matches: 19. The germline gives CDR1 SGHNT, CDR2 YENEEA. The CDR3 loop is CASSPVAVSGGGWEKLFF. DNA for the CDR3: TGTGCCAGCAGCCCTGTTGCCGTTTCAGGGGGCGGTTGGGAAAAACTGTTTTTT.

This clone was counted only a few times. CDR3 nucleotides: TGTGCCAGCAGCTTAGTGGGGGGATCTAATGAAAAACTGTTTTTT. It is translated as CASSLVGGSNEKLFF. The J gene is TRBJ1-4, the V gene TRBV11-3, with a possible D match to TRBD1 (5 bases). Germline V gene lookup returns CDR1 SGHNT and CDR2 YENEEA. The CDR3 loop spans 15 amino acids. The V gene lost 1 base and the J gene lost 3 bases, with 9 bases spanning the gap.

V usage is TRBV18 and J usage is TRBJ1-1, with 7 bases aligning to TRBD1. The length of the CDR3 is 14 residues. Germline lookup yields CDR1 KGHSH and CDR2 LQKENI. V trimming: 6 bases; J trimming: 1 base; junction bases outside the gene matches: 5. CDR3 region: CASSRRGENTEAFF. The DNA for the CDR3 is TGTGCCAGCTCCCGCAGGGGGGAGAACACTGAAGCTTTCTTT.

The J gene is TRBJ2-5, the V gene TRBV6-8, with D possibly called TRBD1 or TRBD2 (6 bases each). The ends were cut back, 2 bases at V and 5 bases at J, with 12 bases in the middle. The germline V gene has CDR1 MNHGY and CDR2 SAAAGT. This CDR3 spans 14 amino acids. The CDR3 loop is CASSYGGLRETQYF. In DNA form, the CDR3 reads TGTGCCAGCAGTTACGGGGGGCTGAGGGAGACCCAGTACTTC.

The chain carries TRBV5-1 and TRBJ1-4; 7 nucleotides line up with TRBD1. Germline V gene sequence: CDR1 SGHRS, CDR2 YFSETQ. After removal of 4 bases from V and 2 bases from J, the junction contained 5 bases not matched to a gene. This CDR3 is 15 amino acids long. The CDR3 DNA sequence: TGCGCCAGCAGCGGAGGGGGCTCCACTAATGAAAAACTGTTTTTT. It specifies CASSGGGSTNEKLFF. Full variable domain (rest looked up from reference TRBV5-1 and TRBJ1-4): KAGVTQTPRYLIKTRGQQVTLSCSPISGHRSVSWYQQTPGQGLQFLFEYFSETQRNKGNFPGRFSGRQFSNSRSEMNVSTLELGDSALYLCASSGGGSTNEKLFFGSGTQLSVL.

The V and J genes are TRBV30 and TRBJ1-2; D is undetermined. Germline-derived CDR1 and CDR2 are GTSNPN and SVGIG (reference sequence). The CDR3 loop spans 14 amino acids. V was shortened by 5 bases and J by 4 bases, with 17 bases between the two germline ends. The CDR3 loop reads CAWWTADTFYGYTF. The CDR3 coding sequence is TGTGCCTGGTGGACTGCGGATACCTTCTATGGCTACACCTTC. The variable domain in full, with the rest retrieved from reference TRBV30 and TRBJ1-2, is SQTIHQWPATLVQPVGSPLSLECTVEGTSNPNLYWYRQAAGRGLQLLFYSVGIGQISSEVPQNLSASRPQDRQFILSSKKLLLSDSGFYLCAWWTADTFYGYTFGSGTRLTVV.

This clone was detected only a few times. The chain employs TRBV30 and TRBJ2-5; the match to TRBD2 covers 14 bases. The CDR3 runs 15 residues. Germline V gene lookup returns CDR1 GTSNPN and CDR2 SVGIG (reference sequence). The CDR3 protein is CAAGLAGERIETQYF. CDR3 in DNA: TGTGCTGCGGGACTAGCGGGGGAAAGAATAGAGACCCAGTACTTC. Variable domain in full (rest from reference TRBV30 and TRBJ2-5): SQTIHQWPATLVQPVGSPLSLECTVEGTSNPNLYWYRQAAGRGLQLLFYSVGIGQISSEVPQNLSASRPQDRQFILSSKKLLLSDSGFYLCAAGLAGERIETQYFGPGTRLLVL.

This chain uses TRBV11-3 with TRBJ2-1, with 13 bases lining up with TRBD2. Germline V lookup: CDR1 SGHNT, CDR2 YENEEA. CDR3 length equals 16 residues. V trimming: 4 bases; J trimming: 4 bases; junction bases outside the gene matches: 4. The CDR3 reads CASSSLAGGQYNEQFF. CDR3 nucleotides: TGTGCCAGCAGCTCACTAGCGGGGGGGCAATACAATGAGCAGTTCTTC.

This clone was detected once. This chain uses TRBV19 with TRBJ1-6; D call uncertain. Germline V gene sequence: CDR1 LNHDA, CDR2 SQIVND (reference sequence). Trimming took 0 bases from V and 0 from J, leaving 21 bases between them. This CDR3 is 21 amino acids long. The DNA for the CDR3 is TGTGCCAGTAGTATAGACGGGTATACTCGAAGGAGAAGCTCCTATAATTCACCCCTCCACTTT. Protein: CASSIDGYTRRRSSYNSPLHF.

In this sample, this clone is medium-sized (0.01 to 0.1%). The J gene is TRBJ2-5, the V gene TRBV11-3; TRBD2 aligns across 7 bases. This CDR3 region has 18 residues. The trim removed 0 bases at V and 2 bases at J, leaving 12 bases unmatched. Germline V gives CDR1 SGHNT, CDR2 YENEEA. The CDR3 spells CASSLDIERGRRQETQYF. CDR3 DNA: TGTGCCAGCAGCTTAGATATCGAGCGGGGCCGTAGACAAGAGACCCAGTACTTC.

This clone has just a few counts. V usage is TRBV23-1 and J usage is TRBJ1-5; D is perhaps TRBD1 (5 bases). TRBV23-1 is designated an ORF whose function remains uncertain. The CDR3 has 17 amino acids. V was clipped by 10 bases and J by 8 bases, with 30 bases between them. The CDR3 DNA follows: TGCGCCACGTCCAGAACTAGGACCAGGGAACCCATTGAGCCCCAGCATTTT. It translates to CATSRTRTREPIEPQHF.

This chain connects TRBV6-8 to TRBJ1-4, with D tentatively TRBD1 (5 bases). CDR3 size: 14 residues. From germline, CDR1 is MNHGY and CDR2 SAAAGT. The V end was cut by 5 bases, the J end by 5 bases, with 12 bases between. Written as DNA, the CDR3 is TGTGCCAGCAGTGATACGACAGAAAATGAAAAACTGTTTTTT. This translates into CASSDTTENEKLFF.

This clone counts as medium-sized. This chain links TRBV11-3 with TRBJ1-3; D unclear. The CDR3 totals 16 residues. Trimming left V 5 bases short and J 4 bases short, with 18 bases between. The germline V gene has CDR1 SGHNT and CDR2 YENEEA. Here the CDR3 DNA reads TGTGCCAGCAGCCCCCGTTCAACTTTGGCCGGAAACACCATATATTTT. Its protein product is CASSPRSTLAGNTIYF.